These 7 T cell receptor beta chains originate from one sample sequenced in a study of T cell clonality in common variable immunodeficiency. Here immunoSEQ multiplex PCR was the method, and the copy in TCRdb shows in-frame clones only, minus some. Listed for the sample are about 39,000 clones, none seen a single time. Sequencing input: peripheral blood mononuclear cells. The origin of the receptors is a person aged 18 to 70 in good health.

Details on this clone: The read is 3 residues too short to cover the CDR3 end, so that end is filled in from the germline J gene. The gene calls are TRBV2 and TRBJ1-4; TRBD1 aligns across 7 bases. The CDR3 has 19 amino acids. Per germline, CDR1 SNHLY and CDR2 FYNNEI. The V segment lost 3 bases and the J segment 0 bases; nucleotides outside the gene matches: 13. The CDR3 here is CASSDPRPGQQATNEKLFF. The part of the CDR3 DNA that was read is TGTGCCAGCAGTGATCCCCGACCGGGACAGCAAGCAACTAATGAAAAA.

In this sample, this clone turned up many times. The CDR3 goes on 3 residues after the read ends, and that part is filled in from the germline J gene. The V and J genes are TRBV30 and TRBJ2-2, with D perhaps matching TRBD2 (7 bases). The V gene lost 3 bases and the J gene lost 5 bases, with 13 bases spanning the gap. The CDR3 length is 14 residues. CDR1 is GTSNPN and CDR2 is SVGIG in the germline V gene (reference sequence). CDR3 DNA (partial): TGTGCCTGGAGCCTCGAGGGGGGGACCGGGGAG. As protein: CAWSLEGGTGE. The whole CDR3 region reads CAWSLEGGTGELFF.

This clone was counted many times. The CDR3 DNA, read in part, is TGCAGTGCTAGTGGTCGGACTAGCGGATACGAG. This encodes CSASGRTSGYE. The full CDR3 protein reads CSASGRTSGYEQYF. The chain combines TRBV20-1 with TRBJ2-7, with 10 bases fitting TRBD2. The missing CDR3 end, 3 residues past where the read stops, is filled in from the germline J gene. The CDR3 spans 14 residues. The junction had 6 bases not matched to a gene; V was cut back by 3 bases and J by 4 bases. CDR1 is DFQATT, CDR2 SNEGSKA, per germline (reference sequence).

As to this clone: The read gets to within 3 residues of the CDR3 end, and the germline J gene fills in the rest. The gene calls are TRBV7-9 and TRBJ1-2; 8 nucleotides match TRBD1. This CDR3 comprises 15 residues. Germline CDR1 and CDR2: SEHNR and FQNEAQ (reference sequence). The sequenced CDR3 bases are TGTGCCAGCAGCTTCGGACAGGGACTCTCCTACGAC. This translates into CASSFGQGLSYD. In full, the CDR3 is CASSFGQGLSYDYTF.

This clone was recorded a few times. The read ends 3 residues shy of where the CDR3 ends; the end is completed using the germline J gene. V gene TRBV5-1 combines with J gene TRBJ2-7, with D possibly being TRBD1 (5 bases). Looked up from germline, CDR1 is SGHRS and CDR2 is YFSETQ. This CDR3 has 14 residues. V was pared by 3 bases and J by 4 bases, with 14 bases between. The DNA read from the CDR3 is TGCGCCAGCAGCTCGAACAGGTACCCATACGAG. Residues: CASSSNRYPYE. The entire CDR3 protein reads CASSSNRYPYEQYF.

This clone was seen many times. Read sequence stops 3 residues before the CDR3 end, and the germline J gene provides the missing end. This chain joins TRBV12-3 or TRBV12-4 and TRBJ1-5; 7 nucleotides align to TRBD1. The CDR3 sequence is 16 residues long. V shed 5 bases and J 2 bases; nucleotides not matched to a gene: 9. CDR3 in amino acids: CASSKIGTVGNQPQHF. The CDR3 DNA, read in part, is TGTGCCAGCAGTAAAATCGGGACAGTGGGCAATCAGCCC.

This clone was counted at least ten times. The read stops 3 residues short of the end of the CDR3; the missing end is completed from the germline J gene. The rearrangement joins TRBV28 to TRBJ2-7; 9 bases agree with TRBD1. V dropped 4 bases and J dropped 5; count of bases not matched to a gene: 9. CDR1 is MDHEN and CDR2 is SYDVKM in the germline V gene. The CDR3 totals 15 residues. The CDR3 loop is CASSSPGQGIDEQYF. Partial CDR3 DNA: TGTGCCAGCAGTTCGCCCGGACAGGGGATCGACGAG.